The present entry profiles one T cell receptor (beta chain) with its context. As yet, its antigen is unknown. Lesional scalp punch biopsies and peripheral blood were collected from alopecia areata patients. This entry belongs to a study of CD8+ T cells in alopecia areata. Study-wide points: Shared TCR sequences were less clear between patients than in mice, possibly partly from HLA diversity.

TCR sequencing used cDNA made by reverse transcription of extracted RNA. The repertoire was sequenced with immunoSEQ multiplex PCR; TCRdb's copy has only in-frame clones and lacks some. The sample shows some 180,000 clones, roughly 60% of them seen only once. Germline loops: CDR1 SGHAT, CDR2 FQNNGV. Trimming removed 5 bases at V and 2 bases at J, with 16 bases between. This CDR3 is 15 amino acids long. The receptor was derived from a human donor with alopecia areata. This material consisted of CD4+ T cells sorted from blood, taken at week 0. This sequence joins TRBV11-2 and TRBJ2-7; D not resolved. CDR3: CASSLGSFIAYEQYF. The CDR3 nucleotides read TGTGCCAGCAGCCTTGGGTCATTTATAGCCTACGAGCAGTACTTC.